The T cell receptor beta chain described here comes from a study of blood T cell repertoires in COVID-19. Study-wide context: COVID-19 samples collected from the United States, Italy and Spain covered acute and convalescent phases. PBMCs, B-cell-depleted T cells, or T cells were the source of the cDNA or gDNA that made up the material.

The study assigned cohorts using participant-reported clinical history. Per the original data handling: For nucleated cells, counts were estimated from reference gene primer amplification. Measured with immunoSEQ multiplex PCR; TCRdb has only the in-frame clones, and not every one. For V, J and clone size, that table is used; D and trimming come from the DNA. This sample yields roughly 170,000 clones, of which roughly 84% are seen a single time; 15% to 20% belongs to the top ten. V was clipped by 3 bases and J by 2 bases, with 14 bases between them. The CDR3 is 16 residues long. Germline values: CDR1 SEHNR, CDR2 FQNEAQ (reference sequence). This clone was observed a few times.

The chain has TRBV7-9 and TRBJ1-5; D remains unclear. The sequenced material came from PBMCs or T cells enriched from blood (not recorded which). This clonotype was obtained from a man between 60 and 75 years old who had recovered from COVID-19. The CDR3: CASSFVGIGGNQPQHF. CDR3 in DNA: TGTGCCAGCAGCTTCGTAGGGATCGGGGGCAATCAGCCCCAGCATTTT.